Detailed here is one T cell receptor (beta chain). This clone has a single count. What antigen it recognizes has not been identified. No base quality information exists; no much larger clone differs at one position. This record belongs to a study of blood T cell repertoires in COVID-19 (dated by TCRdb to 2018 to 2020). In terms of the full investigation: The collaborator samples originated in the United States, Italy and Spain and spanned the acute and convalescent phases of COVID-19. Samples were obtained from the ongoing ImmuneRACE study (first 160 participants) and from 1,200 or so subjects provided by 6 global collaborators. The repertoires were released in a freely available public database intended as a resource for research on the immune response to SARS-CoV-2. Where available, HLA class I and class II types were obtained from metadata supplied by the sample provider rather than from assay-based typing. The dataset comprised deeply sampled blood TCRbeta repertoires from subjects exposed to, actively infected with, or recovered from COVID-19. The sample metadata nearly always contained a de-identified subject ID, COVID-19 status, age in years and sex. The material from the prospective study consisted of cDNA or gDNA derived from T cells, B-cell-depleted T cells, or PBMCs. Here is what the overall study found, with its caveats: The quantity of clinical and demographic metadata differed by source and by participant and was supplied without curation.

Collaborating institutions collected whole blood in K2EDTA tubes following their own protocols. For TCRbeta analysis, collaborators shipped samples as frozen whole blood, isolated PBMCs, or DNA extracted from either of those sample types. TCRbeta CDR3 regions were amplified from genomic DNA by means of the immunoSEQ Assay, a bias-controlled multiplex PCR. On the study's bioinformatics: Within the assay, amplification of reference gene primers was used to estimate how many nucleated cells each sample contained. To quantify the absolute abundance of each unique TCRbeta CDR3 rearrangement, sequence reads were collapsed and filtered. For each sample, productive Simpson clonality was calculated by taking the square root of Simpson's diversity index across productive rearrangements. This immuneACCESS table, as held by TCRdb, lists in-frame sequences with V and J called but not all clones. Of the missing ones, under half trace to an unresolved V gene in checked studies; the others have no known cause. From that table come the V and J calls and clone size; the DNA was used to work out D and trimming. The sample has tens of thousands of clones on record, about 91% of them singletons. Of the sample, 4.5% to 5.5% falls within the top ten clones.

From the germline V gene, CDR1 is SGHRS and CDR2 is YFSETQ. The CDR3 goes from the cysteine to the phenylalanine over 15 residues. Only the CDR3 DNA is retained, 45 bases long and in frame from the first base. The germline V and J ends show losses of 4 bases and 2 bases respectively, and no gene match explains 8 bases of the junction. This TCR came from a man aged 50 to 59 with active COVID-19. Sequences were obtained from peripheral blood. The sequence links TRBV5-1 to TRBJ2-7; a stretch of 8 junction bases matches TRBD2. In nucleotide form, the sequence is TGCGCCAGCAGCCCAGTAGCGGGGAACCCCTACGAGCAGTACTTC. Its product reads: CASSPVAGNPYEQYF.